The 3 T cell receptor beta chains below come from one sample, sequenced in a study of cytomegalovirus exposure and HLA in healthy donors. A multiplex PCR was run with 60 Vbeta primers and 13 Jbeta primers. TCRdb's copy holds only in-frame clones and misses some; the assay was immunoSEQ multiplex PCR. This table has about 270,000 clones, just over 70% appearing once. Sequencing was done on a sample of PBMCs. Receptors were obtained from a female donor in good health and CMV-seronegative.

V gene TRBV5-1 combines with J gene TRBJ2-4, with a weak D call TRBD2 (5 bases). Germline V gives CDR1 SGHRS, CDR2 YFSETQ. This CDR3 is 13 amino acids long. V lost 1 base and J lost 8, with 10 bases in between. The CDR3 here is CASSLREMDIQYF. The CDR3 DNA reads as TGCGCCAGCAGCTTGAGGGAGATGGACATTCAGTACTTC. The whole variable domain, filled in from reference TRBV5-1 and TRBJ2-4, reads KAGVTQTPRYLIKTRGQQVTLSCSPISGHRSVSWYQQTPGQGLQFLFEYFSETQRNKGNFPGRFSGRQFSNSRSEMNVSTLELGDSALYLCASSLREMDIQYFGAGTRLSVL.

The CDR3: CAPGTGKSYEQYF. In DNA form, the CDR3 reads TGTGCCCCCGGGACAGGGAAATCCTACGAGCAGTACTTC. The V gene is TRBV6-4, the J gene TRBJ2-7; 9 positions match TRBD1. The CDR3 is made up of 13 amino acids. CDR1 is MRHNA, CDR2 SNTAGT, per germline. V shed 11 bases and J 1 base; nucleotides not matched to a gene: 6.

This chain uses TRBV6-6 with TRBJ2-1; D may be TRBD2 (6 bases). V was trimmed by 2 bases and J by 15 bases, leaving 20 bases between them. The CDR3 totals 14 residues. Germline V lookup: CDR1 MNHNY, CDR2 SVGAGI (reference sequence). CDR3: CASSYDLSGERRFF. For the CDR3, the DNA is TGTGCCAGCAGTTACGACCTTTCGGGGGAGAGACGGTTCTTC.